The 16 T cell receptor beta chains reported below all come from one sample, sequenced in a study of neurological immune-mediated disorders. TCRdb re-called the 5' RACE reads through MiXCR, storing one row per CDR3 protein. The sample yields about 120,000 distinct CDR3 sequences, about 3.4% seen once. The sample taken for sequencing was PBMCs. Receptors were obtained from a woman aged 25 to 39 with multiple sclerosis.

The sample holds many counts of this clonotype. V gene TRBV3-1 combines with J gene TRBJ2-3, with no clear D. The germline gives CDR1 LGHDT, CDR2 YNNKEL (reference sequence). Trimming removed 2 bases from V and 4 bases from J, with 13 bases in between. The CDR3 sequence is 15 residues long. CDR3 in amino acids: CASSQRKPLPDTQYF. CDR3 DNA: TGTGCCAGCAGCCAAAGGAAGCCTCTGCCAGATACGCAGTATTTT.

This clonotype was seen only a few times. A read error may explain this, as a much larger clone is one base away. V usage is TRBV7-2 and J usage is TRBJ1-1; D unresolved. Germline CDR1 is SGHTA and CDR2 is FQGNSA. The germline V and J ends were trimmed by 5 bases and 1 base, with 8 bases remaining between them. The CDR3 runs 13 residues. CDR3 sequence reads: CASSPKKNTEAFF. For the CDR3, the DNA is TGTGCCAGCAGCCCCAAAAAGAACACTGAAGCTTTCTTT.

In its sample, this clonotype was seen many times. V and J are TRBV19 and TRBJ2-7, with D possibly matching TRBD1 (5 bases). Germline V lookup: CDR1 LNHDA, CDR2 SQIVND (reference sequence). CDR3 length: 14 amino acids. V lost 9 bases and J 5 bases, leaving 20 bases between the germline ends. CDR3 in amino acids: CARSNKGDWNEQYF. Here the CDR3 DNA reads TGTGCCAGATCGAACAAAGGGGATTGGAACGAGCAGTACTTC.

This clonotype was recorded many times. This chain links TRBV19 with TRBJ1-1; D is unresolved. Germline CDR1 reads LNHDA; CDR2 reads SQIVND (reference sequence). V lost 2 bases and J 2 bases, leaving 12 bases between the germline ends. The CDR3 spans 15 residues. The CDR3 nucleotides read TGTGCCAGTAGTATAAGTGAACAGACCAACACTGAAGCTTTCTTT. Translating gives CASSISEQTNTEAFF.

This clonotype was observed at least ten times. V usage is TRBV4-1 and J usage is TRBJ2-1; D call uncertain. Per germline, CDR1 MGHRA and CDR2 YSYEKL. This CDR3 is built from 14 residues. V was trimmed by 1 base and J by 4 bases, leaving 8 bases between them. The CDR3 spells CASSQVSEYNEQFF. CDR3 DNA: TGCGCCAGCAGCCAAGTCTCGGAATACAATGAGCAGTTCTTC.

This clonotype was counted at least ten times. The V call is TRBV6-1, the J call TRBJ2-4, with D perhaps matching TRBD2 (5 bases). Germline-derived CDR1 and CDR2 are MNHNS and SASEGT. CDR3 length: 16 residues. V lost 1 base and J lost 0, with 10 bases in between. The CDR3 region is CASSEGENEAKNIQYF. DNA for the CDR3: TGTGCCAGCAGTGAAGGGGAGAACGAAGCCAAAAACATTCAGTACTTC.

This clonotype was counted ten times or more. The chain recombines TRBV14 with TRBJ2-5; the D gene is possibly TRBD2 (5 bases). Germline-derived CDR1 and CDR2 are SGHDN and FVKESK. V shed 0 bases and J shed 4 bases, with 21 bases lying between them. The CDR3 is 18 amino acids. CDR3 sequence (DNA): TGTGCCAGCAGCCAAGAGAGGAGCGGTGGAGGCTACCGAGAGACCCAGTACTTC. Protein: CASSQERSGGGYRETQYF.

There are many counts of this clonotype. The J gene is TRBJ1-3, the V gene TRBV15; a weak D match, TRBD1 (5 bases). V was clipped by 6 bases and J by 4 bases, with 10 bases between them. The CDR3 runs to 13 residues. CDR1 is LNHNV, CDR2 YYDKDF, per germline (reference sequence). CDR3 coding DNA: TGTGCCACCAGAGGGGAGGTCGGAAACACCATATATTTT. Protein: CATRGEVGNTIYF.

This clonotype appeared many times. V usage is TRBV20-1 and J usage is TRBJ2-2; 7 nucleotides line up with TRBD1. The CDR3 runs to 14 residues. Germline values: CDR1 DFQATT, CDR2 SNEGSKA (reference sequence). V shed 2 bases, J shed 8 bases, and the junction held 8 bases outside the gene matches. Written as DNA, the CDR3 is TGCAGTGCTAGAACTCAGGGGGTTGAGGGGGAGCTGTTTTTT. This codes for CSARTQGVEGELFF.

This clonotype was recorded many times. V is TRBV29-1 and J is TRBJ2-2; tentatively, D is TRBD1 (5 bases). In germline, CDR1 is SQVTM, CDR2 ANQGSEA. Trimming took off 7 bases at V and 5 bases at J, with 8 bases between the two ends. The CDR3 covers 11 residues. Here the CDR3 reads CSGQGTGELFF. CDR3 in DNA: TGCAGCGGGCAGGGTACCGGGGAGCTGTTTTTT.

The sample holds many counts of this clonotype. The rearrangement links TRBV7-2 to TRBJ2-7, with a weak D call TRBD2 (6 bases). Trimming stripped 3 bases from V and 5 bases from J, with 20 bases between. In germline, CDR1 is SGHTA, CDR2 FQGNSA. The CDR3 is 16 amino acids. DNA for the CDR3: TGTGCCAGCAGCTTGCCGGAATTCACGGGAGCAAACGAGCAGTACTTC. It codes for CASSLPEFTGANEQYF.

This clonotype was detected many times. CDR3 protein: CASSLSRVGGYTF. The CDR3 nucleotides are TGTGCCAGCAGCTTATCGAGGGTCGGTGGCTACACCTTC. The rearrangement uses TRBV13 and TRBJ1-2; D is uncertain. In germline, CDR1 is PRHDT, CDR2 FYEKMQ (reference sequence). The germline V and J ends were trimmed by 2 bases and 7 bases, with 11 bases remaining between them. The CDR3 is 13 amino acids.

This clonotype was observed at least ten times. The J gene is TRBJ2-1, the V gene TRBV9; the D is unclear. V was clipped by 4 bases and J by 5 bases, with 7 bases between them. CDR1 is SGDLS, CDR2 YYNGEE, per germline. CDR3 size: 12 residues. The CDR3 DNA follows: TGTGCCAGCAGCTCCCCCAACAATGAGCAGTTCTTC. Translation gives CASSSPNNEQFF.

V is TRBV6-5 and J is TRBJ2-1; TRBD1 aligns across 10 bases. V lost 5 bases to trimming and J lost 8 bases; unmatched junction nucleotides: 6. CDR3 length: 14 residues. Germline V gene sequence: CDR1 MNHEY, CDR2 SVGAGI. CDR3 DNA: TGTGCCAGCAGTCAGACAGGGGGCTCGTATGAGCAGTTCTTC. It yields the protein CASSQTGGSYEQFF.

This clonotype was recorded many times. This chain joins TRBV12-3 or TRBV12-4 and TRBJ2-3; no definite D call. CDR3 length: 14 amino acids. V was clipped by 3 bases and J by 2 bases, with 9 bases between them. The CDR3 loop is CASSFLDSTDTQYF. The CDR3 nucleotides are TGTGCCAGCAGTTTCCTAGACTCCACAGATACGCAGTATTTT.

This clonotype was observed at least ten times. The chain links TRBV6-5 to TRBJ2-1; TRBD1 matches at 9 bases. Germline CDR1 reads MNHEY; CDR2 reads SVGAGI. The CDR3 length is 16 residues. With 3 bases clipped from V and 0 bases from J, the junction kept 3 bases outside the gene matches. CDR3 protein: CASSYQGQGSYNEQFF. The CDR3 bases are TGTGCCAGCAGTTATCAGGGACAGGGCTCCTACAATGAGCAGTTCTTC.